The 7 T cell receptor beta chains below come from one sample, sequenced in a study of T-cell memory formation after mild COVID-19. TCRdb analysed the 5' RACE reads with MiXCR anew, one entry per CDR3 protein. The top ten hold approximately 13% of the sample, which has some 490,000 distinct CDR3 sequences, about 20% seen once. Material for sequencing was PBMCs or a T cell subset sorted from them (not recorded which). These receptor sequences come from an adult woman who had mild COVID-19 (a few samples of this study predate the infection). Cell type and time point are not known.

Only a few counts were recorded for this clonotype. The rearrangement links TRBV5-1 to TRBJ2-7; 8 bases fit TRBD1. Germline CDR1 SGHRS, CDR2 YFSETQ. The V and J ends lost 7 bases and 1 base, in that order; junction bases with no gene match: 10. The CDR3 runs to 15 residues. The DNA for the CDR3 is TGCGCCAGCGGCCCCGCCGGGACAGGTTCCTACGAGCAGTACTTC. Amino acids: CASGPAGTGSYEQYF.

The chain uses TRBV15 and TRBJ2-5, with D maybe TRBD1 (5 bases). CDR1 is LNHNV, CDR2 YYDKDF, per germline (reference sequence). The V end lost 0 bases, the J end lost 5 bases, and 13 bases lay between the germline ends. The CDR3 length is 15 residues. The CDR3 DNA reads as TGTGCCACCAGCAGAGATTGGGGCAGTGGGGAGACCCAGTACTTC. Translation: CATSRDWGSGETQYF.

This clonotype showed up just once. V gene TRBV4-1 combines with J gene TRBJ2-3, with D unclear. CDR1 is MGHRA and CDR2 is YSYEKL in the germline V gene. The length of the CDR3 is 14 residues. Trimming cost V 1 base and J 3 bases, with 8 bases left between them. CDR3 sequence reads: CASSQVFLTDTQYF. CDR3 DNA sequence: TGCGCCAGCAGCCAAGTGTTCCTAACAGATACGCAGTATTTT.

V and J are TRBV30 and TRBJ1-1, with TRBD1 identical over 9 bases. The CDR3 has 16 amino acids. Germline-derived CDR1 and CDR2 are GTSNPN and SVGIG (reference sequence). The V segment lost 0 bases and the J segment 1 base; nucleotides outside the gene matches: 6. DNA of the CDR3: TGTGCCTGGAGTGTAATCCGACAGGGGGGGAACACTGAAGCTTTCTTT. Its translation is CAWSVIRQGGNTEAFF. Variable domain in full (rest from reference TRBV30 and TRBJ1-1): SQTIHQWPATLVQPVGSPLSLECTVEGTSNPNLYWYRQAAGRGLQLLFYSVGIGQISSEVPQNLSASRPQDRQFILSSKKLLLSDSGFYLCAWSVIRQGGNTEAFFGQGTRLTVV.

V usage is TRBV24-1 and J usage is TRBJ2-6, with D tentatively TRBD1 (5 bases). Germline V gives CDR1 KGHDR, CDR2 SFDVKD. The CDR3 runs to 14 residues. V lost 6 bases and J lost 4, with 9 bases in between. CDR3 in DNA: TGTGCCACCAGTCAGGGTTCCGGGGCCAACGTCCTGACTTTC. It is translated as CATSQGSGANVLTF.

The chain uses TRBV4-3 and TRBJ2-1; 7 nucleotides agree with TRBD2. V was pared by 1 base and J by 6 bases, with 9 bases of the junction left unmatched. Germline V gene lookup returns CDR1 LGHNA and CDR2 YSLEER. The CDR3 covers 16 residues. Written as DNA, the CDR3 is TGCGCCAGCAGCCAAGGTCGGGGGGTACCGAGCAATGAGCAGTTCTTC. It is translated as CASSQGRGVPSNEQFF.

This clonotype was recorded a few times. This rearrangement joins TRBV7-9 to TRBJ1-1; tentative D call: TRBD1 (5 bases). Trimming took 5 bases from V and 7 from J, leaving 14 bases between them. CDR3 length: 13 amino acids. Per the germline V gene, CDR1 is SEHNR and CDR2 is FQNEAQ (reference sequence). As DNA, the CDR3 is TGTGCCAGCAGCCACAGGACATCGGGTGAAGCTTTCTTT. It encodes CASSHRTSGEAFF.